This TCR beta chain was sequenced during a study of cytomegalovirus exposure and HLA in healthy donors. This CDR3 comprises 16 residues. V lost 3 bases, J lost 2 bases, and 6 bases stayed unmatched. Germline V gene data show CDR1 as MDHEN and CDR2 as SYDVKM. Regarding the study as a whole: The study reported that TCR beta sequences accurately predicted HLA-A and HLA-B alleles in most subjects. CMV antigen specificity was confirmed in vitro for a few CMV-associated chains. The likely origin of a cluster of highly shared sequence variants was a sequencing artifact. In the analysis, some V segments, TRBV6-2 and TRBV6-3 included, were excluded as indistinguishable.

The PCR was carried out with 60 Vbeta primers and 13 Jbeta primers. The repertoire was sequenced with immunoSEQ multiplex PCR; TCRdb's copy has only in-frame clones and lacks some. The data hold some 190,000 clones, with around 84% observed a single time. This clone was detected many times. What it binds is not known. The TCR originated in a man between 40 and 49 years old in good health and CMV-seropositive. This chain uses TRBV28 with TRBJ2-1; TRBD2 matches at 8 bases. The material sequenced was PBMCs. The CDR3 loop reads CASSFAGGDAYNEQFF. CDR3 DNA: TGTGCCAGCAGTTTTGCGGGAGGAGACGCCTACAATGAGCAGTTCTTC.